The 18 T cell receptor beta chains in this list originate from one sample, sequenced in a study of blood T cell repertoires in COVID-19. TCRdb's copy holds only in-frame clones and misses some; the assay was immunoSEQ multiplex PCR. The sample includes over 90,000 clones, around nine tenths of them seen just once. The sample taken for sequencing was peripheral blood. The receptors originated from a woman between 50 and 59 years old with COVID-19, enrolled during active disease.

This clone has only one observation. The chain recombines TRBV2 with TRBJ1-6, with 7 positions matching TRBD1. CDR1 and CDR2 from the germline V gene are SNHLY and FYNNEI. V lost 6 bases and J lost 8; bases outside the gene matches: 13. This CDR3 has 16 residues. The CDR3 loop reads CASSLTTGSFYSPLHF. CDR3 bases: TGTGCCAGCAGCCTTACGACAGGGAGTTTCTATTCACCCCTCCACTTT.

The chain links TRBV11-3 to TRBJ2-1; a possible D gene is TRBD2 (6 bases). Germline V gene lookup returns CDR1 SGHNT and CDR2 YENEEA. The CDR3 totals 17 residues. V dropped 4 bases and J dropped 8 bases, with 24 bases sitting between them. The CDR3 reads CASSSPPLTDYIDEQFF. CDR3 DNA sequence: TGTGCCAGCAGCTCGCCCCCCTTGACGGACTACATCGATGAGCAGTTCTTC.

This CDR3 is CASSLISSGTGRSPLHF. The CDR3 DNA reads TGTGCCAGCAGTTTGATTTCTTCCGGGACGGGGAGGTCACCCCTCCACTTT. This sequence joins TRBV28 and TRBJ1-6, with D possibly TRBD1 on 5 matching bases. Trimming removed 3 bases from V and 10 bases from J, with 22 bases in between. Looked up from germline, CDR1 is MDHEN and CDR2 is SYDVKM. The CDR3 covers 17 residues.

The CDR3 reads CASSLSPIFQQYF. The CDR3 coding sequence is TGTGCCAGCAGCTTATCCCCCATTTTCCAGCAGTACTTC. The chain employs TRBV7-8 and TRBJ2-7; D remains ambiguous. The CDR3 spans 13 residues. Trimming pared 2 bases from V and 8 bases from J, leaving 13 bases between. Germline lookup yields CDR1 SGHVS and CDR2 FQNEAQ.

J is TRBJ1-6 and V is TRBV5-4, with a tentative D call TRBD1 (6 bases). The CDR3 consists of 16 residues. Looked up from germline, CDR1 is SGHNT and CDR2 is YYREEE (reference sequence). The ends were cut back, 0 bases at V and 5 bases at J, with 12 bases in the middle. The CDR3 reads CASSLVGGLDNSPLHF. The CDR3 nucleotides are TGTGCCAGCAGCTTGGTGGGGGGGCTGGATAATTCACCCCTCCACTTT.

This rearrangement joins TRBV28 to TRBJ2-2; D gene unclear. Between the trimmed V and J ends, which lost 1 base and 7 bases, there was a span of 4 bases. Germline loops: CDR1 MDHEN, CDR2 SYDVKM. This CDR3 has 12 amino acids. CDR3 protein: CASSLYGGELFF. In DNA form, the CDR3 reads TGTGCCAGCAGTTTATACGGCGGGGAGCTGTTTTTT.

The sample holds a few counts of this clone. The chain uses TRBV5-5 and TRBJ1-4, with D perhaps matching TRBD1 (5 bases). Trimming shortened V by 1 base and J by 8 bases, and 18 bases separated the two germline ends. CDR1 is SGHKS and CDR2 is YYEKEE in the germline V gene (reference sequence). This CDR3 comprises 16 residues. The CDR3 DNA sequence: TGTGCCAGCAGCTTGCGTCCCGTGTCCGGGGGAGAAAAACTGTTTTTT. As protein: CASSLRPVSGGEKLFF.

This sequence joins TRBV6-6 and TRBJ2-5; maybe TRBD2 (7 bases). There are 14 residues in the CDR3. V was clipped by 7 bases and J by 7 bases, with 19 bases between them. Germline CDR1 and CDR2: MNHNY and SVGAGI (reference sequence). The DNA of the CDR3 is TGTGCCAGCATCTTGATAAGGGGGGAGGGGACCCAGTACTTC. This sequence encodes CASILIRGEGTQYF.

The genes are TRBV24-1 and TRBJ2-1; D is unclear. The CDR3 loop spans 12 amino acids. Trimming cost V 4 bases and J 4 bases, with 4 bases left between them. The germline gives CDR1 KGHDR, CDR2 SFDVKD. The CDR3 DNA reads TGTGCCACCAGTGACCCTTACAATGAGCAGTTCTTC. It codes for CATSDPYNEQFF.

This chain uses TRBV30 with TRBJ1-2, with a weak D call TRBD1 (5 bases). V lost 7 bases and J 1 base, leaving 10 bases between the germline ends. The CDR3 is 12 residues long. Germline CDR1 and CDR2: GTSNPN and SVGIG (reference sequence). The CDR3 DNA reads TGTGCCTATTACGACAGTAACTATGGCTACACCTTC. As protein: CAYYDSNYGYTF.

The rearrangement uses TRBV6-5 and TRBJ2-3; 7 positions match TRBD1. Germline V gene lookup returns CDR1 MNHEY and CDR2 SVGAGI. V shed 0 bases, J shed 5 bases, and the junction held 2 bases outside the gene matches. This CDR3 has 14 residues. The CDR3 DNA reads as TGTGCCAGCAGTTACTCGACAGGGTTAGATACGCAGTATTTT. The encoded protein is CASSYSTGLDTQYF.

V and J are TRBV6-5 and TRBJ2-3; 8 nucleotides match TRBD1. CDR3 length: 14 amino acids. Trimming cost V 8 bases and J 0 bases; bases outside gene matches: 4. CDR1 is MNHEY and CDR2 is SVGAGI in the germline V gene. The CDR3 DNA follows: TGTGCCAGCGCAGGGGGCGGAAGCACAGATACGCAGTATTTT. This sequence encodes CASAGGGSTDTQYF.

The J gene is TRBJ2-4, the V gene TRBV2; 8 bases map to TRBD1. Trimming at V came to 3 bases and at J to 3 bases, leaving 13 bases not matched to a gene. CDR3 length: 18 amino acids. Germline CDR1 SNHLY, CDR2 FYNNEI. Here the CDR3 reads CASSEDRAKQGGKNIQYF. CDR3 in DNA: TGTGCCAGCAGTGAGGACAGGGCCAAACAAGGAGGCAAAAACATTCAGTACTTC.

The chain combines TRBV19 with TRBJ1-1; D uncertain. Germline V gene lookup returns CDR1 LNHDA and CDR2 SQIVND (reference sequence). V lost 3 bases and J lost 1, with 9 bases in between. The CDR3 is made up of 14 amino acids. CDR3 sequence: CASSIEITNTEAFF. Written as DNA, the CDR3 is TGTGCCAGTAGTATCGAGATTACGAACACTGAAGCTTTCTTT. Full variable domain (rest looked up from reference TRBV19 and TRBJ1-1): DGGITQSPKYLFRKEGQNVTLSCEQNLNHDAMYWYRQDPGQGLRLIYYSQIVNDFQKGDIAEGYSVSREKKESFPLTVTSAQKNPTAFYLCASSIEITNTEAFFGQGTRLTVV.

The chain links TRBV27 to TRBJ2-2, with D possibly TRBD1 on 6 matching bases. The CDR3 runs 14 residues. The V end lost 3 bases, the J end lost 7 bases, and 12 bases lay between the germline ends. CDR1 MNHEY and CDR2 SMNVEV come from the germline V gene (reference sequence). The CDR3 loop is CASSFLGAVGELFF. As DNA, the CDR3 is TGTGCCAGCAGTTTTTTGGGGGCGGTCGGGGAGCTGTTTTTT.

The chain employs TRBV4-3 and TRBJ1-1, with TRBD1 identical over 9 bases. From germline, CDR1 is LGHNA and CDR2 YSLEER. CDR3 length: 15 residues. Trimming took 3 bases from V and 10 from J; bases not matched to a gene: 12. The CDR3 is CASSQGGQGNFGAFF. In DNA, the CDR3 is TGCGCCAGCAGCCAGGGAGGACAGGGGAATTTCGGAGCTTTCTTT.

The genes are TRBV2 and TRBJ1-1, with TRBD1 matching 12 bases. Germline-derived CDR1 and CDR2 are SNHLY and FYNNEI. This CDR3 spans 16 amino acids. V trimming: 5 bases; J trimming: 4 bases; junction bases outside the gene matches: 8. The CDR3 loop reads CASSSRDRGPGTEAFF. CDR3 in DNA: TGTGCCAGCAGTTCCCGGGACAGGGGGCCTGGCACTGAAGCTTTCTTT.

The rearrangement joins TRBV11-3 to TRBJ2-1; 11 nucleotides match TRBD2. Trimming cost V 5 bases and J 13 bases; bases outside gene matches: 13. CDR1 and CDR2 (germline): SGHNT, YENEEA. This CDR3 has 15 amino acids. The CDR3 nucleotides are TGTGCCAGCAGCCCAGAGCCTAGCGGGGGGCGACACCAGTTCTTC. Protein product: CASSPEPSGGRHQFF.